Described below is a single T cell receptor (beta chain) sequence and its context. The sample is drawn from a study of CD8 T cells in Susac syndrome. It was with random hexamers that roughly 0.45 to 1 ug RNA was reverse transcribed. TCRdb re-called the immunoSEQ multiplex PCR reads through MiXCR, storing one row per CDR3 protein. The table lists about 120,000 distinct CDR3 sequences, roughly 94% of them singletons. CD8+ and CD4+ T cells from blood underwent TCR beta sequencing. The CDR3 is 14 amino acids. The V and J ends lost 8 bases and 1 base, in that order; junction bases with no gene match: 6. CDR1 MGHDK and CDR2 SYGVNS come from the germline V gene.

The chain carries TRBV25-1 and TRBJ2-5, with 8 bases that match TRBD1. This clonotype was obtained from a human donor in good health. Specimen: CD4+ T cells from PBMCs. In nucleotides, the CDR3 is TGTGCCAGCCGAAATACAGGGGGCCAAGAGACCCAGTACTTC. Encoded protein: CASRNTGGQETQYF.